This TCR beta chain is drawn from a study of vaccination effects on CD4 cells after COVID-19. Study results and caveats: Late after vaccination, infection- and vaccine-induced clones showed marked clonal contraction.

Antigen-specific CD4+ T cell clonotypes were called by their expansion after viral peptide-pool culture in ViraFEST. It was after approximately 10 days of culture that CD4+ T cells were isolated. Vaccinated recipients, who were negative for nucleocapsid antibodies, had no history of SARS-CoV-2 infection. Every well housed approximately 2.2 million PBMC, which grew in culture alongside around 9.9 IU/ml IL-2 and roughly 9.9 ug/ml peptides. IL-2 medium was substituted for half the medium on days 3 and 7. Profiling relied on immunoSEQ multiplex PCR, and the TCRdb table lists in-frame clones only, not all of them. The table includes 55,000 to 80,000 clones, roughly three quarters detected once. Concerning this clone itself: Its specificity is unknown.

Trimming left V 5 bases short and J 5 bases short, with 18 bases between. Germline V CDR1 and CDR2: LNHDA, SQIVND (reference sequence). This CDR3 region has 15 residues. The sequence came from a human donor who received a COVID-19 vaccine. The chain recombines TRBV19 with TRBJ2-5; D gene uncertain. The sample in question was CD4+ T cells from PBMCs cultured with HCoV-OC43 spike peptides, obtained before COVID-19 vaccination. The subset: HCoV-OC43 spike overlapping peptide pool stimulation. The CDR3 sequence is CASSADGPLGETQYF. CDR3 nucleotides: TGTGCCAGTAGTGCGGACGGACCCTTAGGGGAGACCCAGTACTTC.